These 15 T cell receptor beta chains were sequenced from one sample in a study of post-analysis software for immune sequencing data. Study-wide results and caveats: With TRBV5-6, TRBV5-1 and TRBV20-1 included, about 5 TRBV segments were more frequent in patients than in controls.

Their recognized antigens are unknown. Included in the TCR beta cDNA libraries were unique molecular identifiers. TCRdb itself ran the PCR reads through MiXCR, one entry per CDR3 protein. The repertoire includes approximately 770,000 distinct CDR3 sequences, 46% of them detected once, and roughly 4.5% sits in the top ten. Sequencing was done on a sample of blood. All receptors come from a girl under 18 with multiple sclerosis.

This clonotype was counted only a few times. The J gene is TRBJ1-2, the V gene TRBV12-3 or TRBV12-4; D not certain. The V and J ends lost 0 bases and 7 bases respectively, with 9 bases between them. The CDR3 runs to 13 residues. The CDR3 spells CASSLALQGGYTF. CDR3 nucleotides: TGTGCCAGCAGTTTAGCGCTCCAAGGTGGCTACACCTTC.

This clonotype was counted at least ten times. The CDR3 sequence: CSAPRGGSSYEQYF. The CDR3 DNA reads TGCAGTGCTCCCCGGGGCGGGAGCTCCTACGAGCAGTACTTC. The rearrangement joins TRBV20-1 to TRBJ2-7; 7 positions match TRBD2. The CDR3 is 14 residues long. Germline V gene data show CDR1 as DFQATT and CDR2 as SNEGSKA (reference sequence). V lost 5 bases, J lost 0 bases, and 7 bases stayed unmatched.

The V and J genes are TRBV20-1 and TRBJ1-5; D not certain. CDR1 DFQATT and CDR2 SNEGSKA come from the germline V gene (reference sequence). This CDR3 region has 13 residues. V dropped 2 bases and J dropped 4 bases, with 9 bases sitting between them. CDR3 nucleotide sequence: TGCAGTGCTAGAATCAGTAGTAATCAGCCCCAGCATTTT. Amino acids: CSARISSNQPQHF.

V usage is TRBV12-3 or TRBV12-4 and J usage is TRBJ2-1, with 9 bases aligning to TRBD1. V dropped 6 bases and J dropped 8; count of bases not matched to a gene: 11. CDR3 length: 15 residues. The DNA of the CDR3 is TGTGCCAGCAGCCCAGCCCGGACAGGGGCGCATGAGCAGTTCTTC. It translates to CASSPARTGAHEQFF.

This clonotype occurred a few times. The chain links TRBV12-3 or TRBV12-4 to TRBJ2-4, with TRBD1 identical over 8 bases. Trimming took 5 bases from V and 6 from J; bases not matched to a gene: 15. The CDR3 extends over 17 amino acids. CDR3 residues: CASSTLDRVVRGNIQYF. CDR3 nucleotides: TGTGCCAGCAGTACCCTGGACAGGGTAGTTCGGGGAAACATTCAGTACTTC.

The genes are TRBV4-1 and TRBJ2-7, with 9 bases lining up with TRBD1. The V gene end was trimmed by 0 bases and the J gene end by 4 bases; junction bases not matched to a gene: 7. Germline assignment: CDR1 MGHRA and CDR2 YSYEKL. The CDR3 length is 16 residues. CDR3 DNA sequence: TGCGCCAGCAGCCAAGATGCGGGGACAGGGACATACGAGCAGTACTTC. Residues: CASSQDAGTGTYEQYF.

The chain has TRBV20-1 and TRBJ2-6; D not certain. V was trimmed by 1 base and J by 2 bases, leaving 0 bases between them. From germline, CDR1 is DFQATT and CDR2 SNEGSKA (reference sequence). CDR3 length: 12 residues. The CDR3 region has the DNA TGCAGTGCTAGAGCTGGGGCCAACGTCCTGACTTTC. Translated: CSARAGANVLTF.

Points on this clonotype: At one end, the junction sequence differs from germline, possibly due to a read error. The chain has TRBV27 and TRBJ2-7; 8 nucleotides match TRBD1. CDR1 and CDR2 (germline): MNHEY, SMNVEV (reference sequence). The CDR3 spans 13 residues. As DNA, the CDR3 is TGTGCCAGCAATCCAACGGACAGGGACGAACAGTACTTC. Translated: CASNPTDRDEQYF.

The CDR3 DNA reads TGTGCCAGCAGGGGCCCCGGGGACAGGGGGTACAATGAGCAGTTCTTC. Amino acid sequence: CASRGPGDRGYNEQFF. The gene calls are TRBV12-3 or TRBV12-4 and TRBJ2-1, with 11 nucleotides matching TRBD1. The CDR3 has 16 residues. V dropped 6 bases and J dropped 4; count of bases not matched to a gene: 8.

This clonotype was counted only a few times. The chain links TRBV20-1 to TRBJ2-1, with D uncertain. The CDR3 is 12 residues long. Germline CDR1 and CDR2: DFQATT and SNEGSKA (reference sequence). V lost 4 bases and J lost 14, with 18 bases in between. The DNA of the CDR3 is TGCAGTGCTATAATAAGCAGGAGACTGGAGTTCTTC. This translates into CSAIISRRLEFF.

In its sample, this clonotype was seen a few times. This chain connects TRBV7-2 to TRBJ2-5, with 9 bases aligning to TRBD2. The CDR3 covers 15 residues. The trim removed 5 bases at V and 6 bases at J, leaving 10 bases unmatched. Per germline, CDR1 SGHTA and CDR2 FQGNSA. The CDR3 region is CASSPTGTSQKTQYF. CDR3 in DNA: TGTGCCAGCAGCCCGACCGGGACTAGCCAGAAGACCCAGTACTTC. The full variable domain, its missing parts supplied by reference TRBV7-2 and TRBJ2-5, is GAGVSQSPSNKVTEKGKDVELRCDPISGHTALYWYRQSLGQGLEFLIYFQGNSAPDKSGLPSDRFSAERTGGSVSTLTIQRTQQEDSAVYLCASSPTGTSQKTQYFGPGTRLLVL.

This clonotype has a handful of counts. V is TRBV7-2 and J is TRBJ2-1; possible D gene TRBD2, 6 bases. CDR1 and CDR2 (germline): SGHTA, FQGNSA. With 4 bases removed from V and 5 bases from J, the gap between germline ends came to 15 bases. This CDR3 is 15 amino acids long. Written as DNA, the CDR3 is TGTGCCAGCAGCTCCCCCACCGGGAGCAACAATGAGCAGTTCTTC. It is translated as CASSSPTGSNNEQFF.

The table lists this clonotype with a few counts. The CDR3 region is CASSQEQYYNEQFF. The CDR3 nucleotides are TGTGCCAGCAGCCAAGAGCAGTACTACAATGAGCAGTTCTTC. This sequence joins TRBV3-1 and TRBJ2-1; D remains unclear. The CDR3 sequence is 14 residues long. V lost 0 bases and J 3 bases, leaving 6 bases between the germline ends. Germline CDR1 and CDR2: LGHDT and YNNKEL (reference sequence).

This clonotype was detected only a few times. V and J are TRBV7-2 and TRBJ1-2; 9 bases are shared with TRBD1. The CDR3 is 14 residues long. Trimming cost V 5 bases and J 4 bases; bases outside gene matches: 5. CDR1 and CDR2 (germline): SGHTA, FQGNSA. CDR3 loop: CASSQGQGPYGYTF. CDR3 bases: TGTGCCAGCAGCCAGGGACAGGGCCCCTATGGCTACACCTTC.

The chain carries TRBV12-3 or TRBV12-4 and TRBJ2-7, with 7 bases matching TRBD1. This CDR3 is built from 15 residues. Trimming at V came to 6 bases and at J to 4 bases, leaving 12 bases not matched to a gene. The CDR3 region has the DNA TGTGCCAGCAGGCGAGAGACAGGGCCGATTTACGAGCAGTACTTC. Translated, it gives CASRRETGPIYEQYF.